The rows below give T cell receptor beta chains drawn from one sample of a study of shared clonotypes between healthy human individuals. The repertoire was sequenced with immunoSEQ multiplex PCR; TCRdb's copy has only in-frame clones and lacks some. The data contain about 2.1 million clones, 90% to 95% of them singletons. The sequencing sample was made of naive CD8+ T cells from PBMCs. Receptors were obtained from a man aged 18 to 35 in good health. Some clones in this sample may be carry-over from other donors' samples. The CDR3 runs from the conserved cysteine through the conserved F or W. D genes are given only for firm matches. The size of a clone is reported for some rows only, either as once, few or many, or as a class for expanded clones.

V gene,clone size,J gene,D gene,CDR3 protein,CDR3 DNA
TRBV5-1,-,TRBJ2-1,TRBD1,CASSPLTGEEYNEQFF,TGCGCCAGCAGCCCATTGACAGGGGAGGAATATAATGAGCAGTTCTTC
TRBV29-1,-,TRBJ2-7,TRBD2,CSVLTGTGGEQYF,TGCAGCGTTTTAACCGGGACGGGAGGCGAGCAGTACTTC
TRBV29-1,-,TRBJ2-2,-,CSVGGTNTGELFF,TGCAGCGTTGGAGGAACCAACACCGGGGAGCTGTTTTTT
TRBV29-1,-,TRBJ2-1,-,CSVYGDRNEQFF,TGCAGCGTCTACGGAGACAGGAATGAGCAGTTCTTC
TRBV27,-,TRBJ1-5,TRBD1,CASRGDSFPNQPQHF,TGTGCCAGCCGCGGGGACAGCTTCCCAAATCAGCCCCAGCATTTT
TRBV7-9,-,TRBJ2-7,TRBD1,CASSSRGTGVDEQYF,TGTGCCAGCAGCTCCAGAGGGACAGGGGTTGATGAGCAGTACTTC
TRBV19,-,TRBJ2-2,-,CASSMDRRTGELFF,TGTGCCAGTAGTATGGACAGACGCACCGGGGAGCTGTTTTTT
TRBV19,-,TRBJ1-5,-,CASSIGYGDQPQHF,TGTGCCAGTAGTATAGGGTACGGAGATCAGCCCCAGCATTTT
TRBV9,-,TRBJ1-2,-,CASSAEGGNYGYTF,TGTGCCAGCAGCGCCGAGGGGGGGAACTATGGCTACACCTTC
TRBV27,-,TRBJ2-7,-,CASSYSGGYEQYF,TGTGCCAGCAGTTACTCCGGGGGCTACGAGCAGTACTTC
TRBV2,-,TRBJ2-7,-,CASKWGDSISYEQYF,TGTGCCAGCAAATGGGGGGACAGCATCTCCTACGAGCAGTACTTC
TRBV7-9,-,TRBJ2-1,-,CASRGPGADNEQFF,TGTGCCAGCAGAGGGCCAGGAGCAGACAATGAGCAGTTCTTC
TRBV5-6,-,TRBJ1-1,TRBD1,CASIWTGVNTEAFF,TGTGCCAGCATCTGGACAGGCGTGAACACTGAAGCTTTCTTT
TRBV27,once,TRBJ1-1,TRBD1,CASRSTGGGNTEAFF,TGTGCCAGCCGAAGTACAGGGGGAGGAAACACTGAAGCTTTCTTT
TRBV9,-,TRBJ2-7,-,CASSGRTSSYEQYF,TGTGCCAGCAGCGGTAGGACGAGCTCCTACGAGCAGTACTTC
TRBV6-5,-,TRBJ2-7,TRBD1,CASSYRSRGHEQYF,TGTGCCAGCAGTTACCGGTCCAGGGGGCACGAGCAGTACTTC
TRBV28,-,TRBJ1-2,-,CASRPPPANYGYTF,TGTGCCAGCAGACCCCCCCCAGCTAACTATGGCTACACCTTC
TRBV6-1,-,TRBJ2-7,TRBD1,CATQGAGAYEQYF,TGTGCCACTCAGGGGGCAGGGGCCTACGAGCAGTACTTC
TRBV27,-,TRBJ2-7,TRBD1,CASSAGTGPYEQYF,TGTGCCAGCAGCGCAGGGACAGGCCCCTACGAGCAGTACTTC
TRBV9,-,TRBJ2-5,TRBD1,CASSSTGSGETQYF,TGTGCCAGCAGCTCGACAGGGAGTGGAGAGACCCAGTACTTC
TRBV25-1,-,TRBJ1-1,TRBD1,CASSESQGGTEAFF,TGTGCCAGCAGTGAATCACAGGGGGGCACTGAAGCTTTCTTT
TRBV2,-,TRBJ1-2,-,CASSPRWLSGYGYTF,TGTGCCAGCAGTCCCCGCTGGTTGTCAGGCTATGGCTACACCTTC
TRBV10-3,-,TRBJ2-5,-,CATLSLGGVPETQYF,TGTGCCACCCTGTCGTTAGGGGGGGTGCCGGAGACCCAGTACTTC
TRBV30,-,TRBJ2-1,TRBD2,CAGRVRYNEQFF,TGTGCCGGGAGGGTACGGTACAATGAGCAGTTCTTC
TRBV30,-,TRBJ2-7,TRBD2,CAWSVLLAEAYEQYF,TGTGCCTGGAGTGTACTACTAGCGGAGGCCTACGAGCAGTACTTC
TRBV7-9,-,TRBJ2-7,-,CASSFRSSYEQYF,TGTGCCAGCAGCTTTCGCAGCTCCTACGAGCAGTACTTC
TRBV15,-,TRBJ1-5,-,CATSRSPGGVDQPQHF,TGTGCCACCAGCAGATCCCCGGGGGGGGTCGATCAGCCCCAGCATTTT
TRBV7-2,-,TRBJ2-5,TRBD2,CAFGDSASGRAGQYF,TGTGCCTTCGGAGATTCTGCTAGCGGGAGGGCCGGCCAGTACTTC
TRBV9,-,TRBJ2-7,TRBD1,CASSPGQAAYEQYF,TGTGCCAGCAGCCCGGGACAGGCCGCCTACGAGCAGTACTTC
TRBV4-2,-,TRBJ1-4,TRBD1,CASSREGGRPEKLFF,TGTGCCAGCAGCCGCGAAGGGGGCAGGCCCGAAAAACTGTTTTTT
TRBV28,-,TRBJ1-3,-,CASTVDPSSGNTIYF,TGTGCCAGCACCGTAGACCCGAGCTCTGGAAACACCATATATTTT
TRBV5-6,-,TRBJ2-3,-,CASRIGGSTDTQYF,TGTGCCAGCAGAATTGGGGGCAGCACAGATACGCAGTATTTT